The 9 T cell receptor beta chains in this list originate from one sample, sequenced in a study of blood T cell repertoires in COVID-19. Here immunoSEQ multiplex PCR was the method, and the copy in TCRdb shows in-frame clones only, minus some. The sample has about 260,000 clones, roughly 86% seen once. Sequencing was carried out using peripheral blood. The source is a man aged 40-49 years who had recovered from COVID-19.

J is TRBJ1-2 and V is TRBV12-3 or TRBV12-4; 10 bases fit TRBD1. V was pared by 6 bases and J by 7 bases, with 5 bases of the junction left unmatched. CDR3 length equals 13 residues. The CDR3 region has the DNA TGTGCCAGCAGGAGGGACAGGGGCTCTGGCTACACCTTC. Encoded protein: CASRRDRGSGYTF.

The chain links TRBV6-5 to TRBJ1-1, with D tentatively TRBD1 (6 bases). There are 14 residues in the CDR3. The germline gives CDR1 MNHEY, CDR2 SVGAGI. V lost 5 bases and J lost 4, with 14 bases in between. CDR3 sequence reads: CASSRDTGSTEAFF. CDR3 coding DNA: TGTGCCAGCAGTAGGGACACAGGGAGCACTGAAGCTTTCTTT.

V usage is TRBV4-3 and J usage is TRBJ2-3; TRBD2 might be the D (6 bases). CDR3 size: 18 residues. V was clipped by 6 bases and J by 0 bases, with 22 bases between them. Germline V gene lookup returns CDR1 LGHNA and CDR2 YSLEER. CDR3 DNA: TGCGCCAGCAGTTGGGAGGTGGGCAGCGTAATTAGCACAGATACGCAGTATTTT. This encodes CASSWEVGSVISTDTQYF.

V and J are TRBV6-5 and TRBJ1-2, with 9 bases that match TRBD1. Germline CDR1 and CDR2: MNHEY and SVGAGI. Trimming at V came to 5 bases and at J to 7 bases, leaving 11 bases not matched to a gene. The CDR3 is made up of 15 amino acids. The CDR3 nucleotides read TGTGCCAGCAGTCAAACCGGGACAGGGTCGGCTGGCTACACCTTC. Its protein is CASSQTGTGSAGYTF.

This rearrangement joins TRBV24-1 to TRBJ2-3, with D perhaps matching TRBD2 (6 bases). CDR1 is KGHDR and CDR2 is SFDVKD in the germline V gene. The V gene lost 6 bases and the J gene lost 3 bases, with 9 bases spanning the gap. The CDR3 runs to 13 residues. CDR3 sequence (DNA): TGTGCCACCAGTAACCTAGCGACAGATACGCAGTATTTT. The encoded protein is CATSNLATDTQYF.

V gene TRBV5-1 combines with J gene TRBJ2-5; possibly TRBD2 for D (5 bases). The CDR3 covers 14 residues. The germline CDR1 and CDR2 sequences are SGHRS and YFSETQ. V was clipped by 4 bases and J by 6 bases, with 16 bases between them. CDR3 loop: CASSPTRVGQTQYF. CDR3 bases: TGCGCCAGCAGCCCAACGCGGGTCGGGCAGACCCAGTACTTC.

CDR3 amino acids: CASGLPGPQREQYF. The CDR3 DNA follows: TGTGCTAGTGGTTTGCCAGGTCCCCAACGGGAGCAGTACTTC. The J gene is TRBJ2-7, the V gene TRBV12-5; no clear D. The CDR3 covers 14 residues. Trimming removed 2 bases at V and 7 bases at J, with 15 bases between. The germline V gene encodes CDR1 LGHNT and CDR2 FRNRAP.

The sample holds a few counts of this clone. The chain employs TRBV3-1 (or the pseudogene TRBV3-2) and TRBJ2-1, with 8 bases matching TRBD1. V was clipped by 3 bases and J by 7 bases; unmatched bases: 5. The CDR3 is made up of 14 amino acids. Germline assignment: CDR1 LGHDT and CDR2 YNNKEL (reference sequence). The CDR3 DNA sequence: TGTGCCAGCAGCCATCGGACAGGGAAGAATGAGCAGTTCTTC. Its translation is CASSHRTGKNEQFF.

This clone occurred once. The chain's CDR3 is CSVESVINDYTF. The DNA of the CDR3 is TGCAGCGTTGAATCGGTAATTAACGACTACACCTTC. The gene calls are TRBV29-1 and TRBJ1-2; D unclear. This CDR3 has 12 residues. Germline CDR1 and CDR2: SQVTM and ANQGSEA. The V end was cut by 2 bases, the J end by 10 bases, with 14 bases between.